The rows below give T cell receptor beta chains drawn from one sample of a study of blood T cell repertoires in COVID-19. Clones were read by immunoSEQ multiplex PCR, and TCRdb kept only the in-frame ones, dropping some. The sample yields tens of thousands of clones, approximately 80% seen once. The sample consisted of peripheral blood. These receptors came from a middle-aged man with COVID-19, enrolled during active disease. CDR3s include the opening cysteine and the closing phenylalanine or tryptophan. The order of the fields is CDR3 DNA, CDR3 protein, V gene, clone size, J gene, D gene. D genes are given only for firm matches. Not all rows give a size; the values are once, few, many and, for expanded clones, a class.

DNA: TGTGCCACCACTCCTCGTCGGGACTCTGGAAACACCATATATTTT
CDR3: CATTPRRDSGNTIYF
V: TRBV19
size: .
J: TRBJ1-3
D: .

DNA: TGCAGTGCTAGTCGGGTAGGGTCAGGGATTGATCAGCCCCAGCATTTT
CDR3: CSASRVGSGIDQPQHF
V: TRBV20-1
size: .
J: TRBJ1-5
D: .

DNA: TGTGCCAGCAGCGCCGGGACAGGGGGCACTGAAGCTTTCTTT
CDR3: CASSAGTGGTEAFF
V: TRBV6-4
size: .
J: TRBJ1-1
D: TRBD1

DNA: TGTGCCAGCAGTTTCCTTGTCTACGAGCAGTACTTC
CDR3: CASSFLVYEQYF
V: TRBV12-3/TRBV12-4
size: .
J: TRBJ2-7
D: .

DNA: TGTGCCAGCAGCTTAGGGACAGACTTTAATGAAAAACTGTTTTTT
CDR3: CASSLGTDFNEKLFF
V: TRBV7-9
size: .
J: TRBJ1-4
D: .

DNA: TGTGCCAGTAGTCCCCTCGGTAATTCACCCCTCCACTTT
CDR3: CASSPLGNSPLHF
V: TRBV19
size: few
J: TRBJ1-6
D: .

DNA: TGTGCCAGCAGTGAGCGGTCCGAGCAGTACTTC
CDR3: CASSERSEQYF
V: TRBV25-1
size: .
J: TRBJ2-7
D: .

DNA: TGTGCCAGCAGCTTAACTTTCGCTACAGGCCGGCAAGAGACCCAGTACTTC
CDR3: CASSLTFATGRQETQYF
V: TRBV7-2
size: .
J: TRBJ2-5
D: .

DNA: TGTGCCAGCAGTCGCAGGGGATCAGGAAACACCATATATTTT
CDR3: CASSRRGSGNTIYF
V: TRBV9
size: .
J: TRBJ1-3
D: .

DNA: TGTGCCAGCATAGGGGGGGCTGGAAACACCATATATTTT
CDR3: CASIGGAGNTIYF
V: TRBV6-5
size: .
J: TRBJ1-3
D: .

DNA: TGTGCCAGCAGCCAAGAGGGTGGGAGGGGGTCTTTGAACACTGAAGCTTTCTTT
CDR3: CASSQEGGRGSLNTEAFF
V: TRBV3-1/TRBV3-2
size: .
J: TRBJ1-1
D: .

DNA: TGTGCCACCAGCAGAGGGGCAGACATGAACACTGAAGCTTTCTTT
CDR3: CATSRGADMNTEAFF
V: TRBV15
size: .
J: TRBJ1-1
D: .

DNA: TGTGCCAGCAGCTTAAAGGGGCTCGATTCACCCCTCCACTTT
CDR3: CASSLKGLDSPLHF
V: TRBV7-9
size: .
J: TRBJ1-6
D: .

DNA: TGTGCCAGCTCACCAGTTTTAGCGGTGGACAATGAGCAGTTCTTC
CDR3: CASSPVLAVDNEQFF
V: TRBV18
size: few
J: TRBJ2-1
D: .

DNA: TGTGCCAGCAGCCGGGGACAGGGGGAATATGGCTACACCTTC
CDR3: CASSRGQGEYGYTF
V: TRBV7-6
size: .
J: TRBJ1-2
D: TRBD1

DNA: TGTGCCAGCAGCGTAGAAGGGGCCTCCTCTTACAATGAGCAGTTCTTC
CDR3: CASSVEGASSYNEQFF
V: TRBV9
size: .
J: TRBJ2-1
D: .

DNA: TGCAGCGTTCTCATCGTCGGGGGAAACACCGGGGAGCTGTTTTTT
CDR3: CSVLIVGGNTGELFF
V: TRBV29-1
size: .
J: TRBJ2-2
D: .

DNA: TGTGCCAGCAGGGTGAGTGCGGGCACAGATACGCAGTATTTT
CDR3: CASRVSAGTDTQYF
V: TRBV5-6
size: .
J: TRBJ2-3
D: .

DNA: TGCGCCAGCAGCCCGTTGGGCCCCCTTGATACGCAGTATTTT
CDR3: CASSPLGPLDTQYF
V: TRBV5-1
size: .
J: TRBJ2-3
D: .

DNA: TGTGCCAGCAGTCCGGGACAGGGTTCCTACGAGCAGTACTTC
CDR3: CASSPGQGSYEQYF
V: TRBV6-5
size: once
J: TRBJ2-7
D: TRBD1

DNA: TGTGCCAGTAGAGATGCGGGGGCCGATCACTATGGCTACACCTTC
CDR3: CASRDAGADHYGYTF
V: TRBV19
size: .
J: TRBJ1-2
D: .

DNA: TGTGCCAGCAGTTACGCAGATAATGAAAAACTGTTTTTT
CDR3: CASSYADNEKLFF
V: TRBV6-8
size: .
J: TRBJ1-4
D: .

DNA: TGTGCCAGCAGCCCTCGACAGGGGACGAACTATGGCTACACCTTC
CDR3: CASSPRQGTNYGYTF
V: TRBV3-1/TRBV3-2
size: .
J: TRBJ1-2
D: TRBD1

DNA: TGTGCCATAAGAAGGGGGCTGTCGGGTGGCTACACCTTC
CDR3: CAIRRGLSGGYTF
V: TRBV6-5
size: .
J: TRBJ1-2
D: TRBD1

DNA: TGTGCCAGCAGCCCCACGGGGGACACTGAAGCTTTCTTT
CDR3: CASSPTGDTEAFF
V: TRBV7-9
size: .
J: TRBJ1-1
D: .

DNA: TGCAGCGTTTCCAAGCTAGAGACCCAGTACTTC
CDR3: CSVSKLETQYF
V: TRBV29-1
size: .
J: TRBJ2-5
D: .

DNA: TGTGCCAGCAGCCATTCGGACAGGGTAGCCAAAAACATTCAGTACTTC
CDR3: CASSHSDRVAKNIQYF
V: TRBV3-1/TRBV3-2
size: .
J: TRBJ2-4
D: TRBD1

DNA: TGTGCCAGCAACGCTAGGGGGTTGTGGCAGCCCCAGCATTTT
CDR3: CASNARGLWQPQHF
V: TRBV6-6
size: .
J: TRBJ1-5
D: .

DNA: TGCAGCGTTTATTGGGGAGCTTATGGCTACACCTTC
CDR3: CSVYWGAYGYTF
V: TRBV29-1
size: once
J: TRBJ1-2
D: .

DNA: TGTGCCAGCAGCAAATTTCCGGGACAGGATGGCTACACCTTC
CDR3: CASSKFPGQDGYTF
V: TRBV7-3
size: .
J: TRBJ1-2
D: TRBD1

DNA: TGCAGCGTTGAAGTACAGGGGGCTGTGGGAACTGAAGCTTTCTTT
CDR3: CSVEVQGAVGTEAFF
V: TRBV29-1
size: .
J: TRBJ1-1
D: TRBD1

DNA: TGTGCCAGTAGAACGACAGGGGTCTCCCAAGAGACCCAGTACTTC
CDR3: CASRTTGVSQETQYF
V: TRBV19
size: .
J: TRBJ2-5
D: TRBD1

DNA: TGTGCCAGCAGCATACCCGGGACTAGTTGGGGCGCAGATACGCAGTATTTT
CDR3: CASSIPGTSWGADTQYF
V: TRBV5-8
size: .
J: TRBJ2-3
D: TRBD2

DNA: TGCGCCAGCAGCTTGGGACACGCCACCGGGGAGCTGTTTTTT
CDR3: CASSLGHATGELFF
V: TRBV5-1
size: .
J: TRBJ2-2
D: .

DNA: TGTGCCAGTAGTATTCGGTATCCTGGAAACACCATATATTTT
CDR3: CASSIRYPGNTIYF
V: TRBV19
size: .
J: TRBJ1-3
D: .

DNA: TGTGCCAGTATCCGGACAGGCACAGGAAACACCATATATTTT
CDR3: CASIRTGTGNTIYF
V: TRBV19
size: .
J: TRBJ1-3
D: TRBD1

DNA: TGTGCCAGCAGTGTGACAGGGATCTCCGGGGAGCTGTTTTTT
CDR3: CASSVTGISGELFF
V: TRBV6-2/TRBV6-3
size: few
J: TRBJ2-2
D: TRBD1

DNA: TGTGCCAGCAGCGCCCGGGCAGGGGGTACTGGGGCCAACGTCCTGACTTTC
CDR3: CASSARAGGTGANVLTF
V: TRBV3-1/TRBV3-2
size: .
J: TRBJ2-6
D: TRBD1

DNA: TGTGCCAGCAGCCCACCGGACAGGGGGCGTAGTGGCTACACCTTC
CDR3: CASSPPDRGRSGYTF
V: TRBV7-2
size: .
J: TRBJ1-2
D: TRBD1

DNA: TGTGCCAGCAGCTTGGTAGGACGGGGTAACTATGGCTACACCTTC
CDR3: CASSLVGRGNYGYTF
V: TRBV5-4
size: .
J: TRBJ1-2
D: .

DNA: TGTGCCAGCAGCCCCAGGGTGGGGGCGCGGGAGACCCAGTACTTC
CDR3: CASSPRVGARETQYF
V: TRBV3-1/TRBV3-2
size: .
J: TRBJ2-5
D: .

DNA: TGCAGCGTTGAAGTTAACGCGGCAGGGGGTGGCTACACCTTC
CDR3: CSVEVNAAGGGYTF
V: TRBV29-1
size: .
J: TRBJ1-2
D: TRBD1

DNA: TGTGCCATCAGTCCGGACTTAACTCAGCCCCAGCATTTT
CDR3: CAISPDLTQPQHF
V: TRBV10-3
size: .
J: TRBJ1-5
D: .

DNA: TGTGCCAGCAGCCCCGGGACAGGGAACCCTGGAAACACCATATATTTT
CDR3: CASSPGTGNPGNTIYF
V: TRBV7-6
size: .
J: TRBJ1-3
D: TRBD1

DNA: TGTGCCAGCAGTTACGCAGCGGGGGGCCCCAATGAGCAGTTCTTC
CDR3: CASSYAAGGPNEQFF
V: TRBV6-5
size: .
J: TRBJ2-1
D: TRBD2

DNA: TGTGCCAGCTCACCAAGGTCGGGACTAGCGGGGGGGAGCTCCTACGAGCAGTACTTC
CDR3: CASSPRSGLAGGSSYEQYF
V: TRBV18
size: .
J: TRBJ2-7
D: TRBD2

DNA: TGTGCCAGCAGTAAACTAGCGGGGGCCTACAATGAGCAGTTCTTC
CDR3: CASSKLAGAYNEQFF
V: TRBV7-7
size: .
J: TRBJ2-1
D: TRBD2

DNA: TGTGCCAGCAGTTCTGGACAGGGGGAAGATGGCTACACCTTC
CDR3: CASSSGQGEDGYTF
V: TRBV6-5
size: .
J: TRBJ1-2
D: TRBD1

DNA: TGTGCCAGCAGCTTTCGGACTAGCGGGGTCCAAGAGACCCAGTACTTC
CDR3: CASSFRTSGVQETQYF
V: TRBV5-4
size: .
J: TRBJ2-5
D: TRBD2

DNA: TGTGCCAGCACCGTTTCCCGAGGGACTGAAGCTTTCTTT
CDR3: CASTVSRGTEAFF
V: TRBV27
size: .
J: TRBJ1-1
D: .